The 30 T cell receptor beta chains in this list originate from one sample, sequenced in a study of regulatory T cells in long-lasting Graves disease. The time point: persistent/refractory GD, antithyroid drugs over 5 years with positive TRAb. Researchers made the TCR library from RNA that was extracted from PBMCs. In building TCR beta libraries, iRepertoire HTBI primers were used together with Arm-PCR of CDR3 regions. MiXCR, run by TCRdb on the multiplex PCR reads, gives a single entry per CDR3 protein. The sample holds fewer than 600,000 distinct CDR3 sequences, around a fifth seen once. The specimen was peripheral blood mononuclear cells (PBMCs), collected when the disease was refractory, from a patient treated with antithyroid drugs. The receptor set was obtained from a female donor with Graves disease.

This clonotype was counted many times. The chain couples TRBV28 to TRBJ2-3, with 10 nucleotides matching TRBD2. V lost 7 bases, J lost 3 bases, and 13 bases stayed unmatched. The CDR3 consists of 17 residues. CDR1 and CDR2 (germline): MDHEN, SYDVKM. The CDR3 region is CASTPSGSGRQTDTQYF. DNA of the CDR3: TGTGCCAGCACCCCTAGTGGTAGCGGGAGGCAAACAGATACGCAGTATTTT.

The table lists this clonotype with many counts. The CDR3 spells CASRGTGAGELFF. The CDR3 DNA sequence: TGTGCCAGCAGGGGGACCGGCGCCGGGGAGCTGTTTTTT. The V gene is TRBV2, the J gene TRBJ2-2, with D possibly called TRBD1 or TRBD2 (5 bases each). V was trimmed by 6 bases and J by 6 bases, leaving 11 bases between them. CDR1 is SNHLY, CDR2 FYNNEI, per germline. This CDR3 is 13 amino acids long.

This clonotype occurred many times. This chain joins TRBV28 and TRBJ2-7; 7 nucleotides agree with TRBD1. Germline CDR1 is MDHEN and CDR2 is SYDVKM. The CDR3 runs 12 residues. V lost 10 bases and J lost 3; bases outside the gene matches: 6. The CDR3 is CATNDRVYEQYF. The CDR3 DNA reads TGTGCCACCAACGACAGGGTCTACGAGCAGTACTTC.

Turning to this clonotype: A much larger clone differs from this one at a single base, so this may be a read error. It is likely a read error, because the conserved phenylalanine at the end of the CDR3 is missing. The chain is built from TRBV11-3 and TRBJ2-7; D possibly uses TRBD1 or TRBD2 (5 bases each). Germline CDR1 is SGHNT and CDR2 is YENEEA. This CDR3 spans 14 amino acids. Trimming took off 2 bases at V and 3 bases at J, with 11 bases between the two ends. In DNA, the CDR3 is TGTGCCAGCAGCTTACCGGGTGGGGGCTACGAGCAGTACCTC. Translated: CASSLPGGGYEQYL.

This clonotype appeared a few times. This CDR3 reads CASSWAGTGSYEQYF. The CDR3 DNA reads TGTGCCAGCAGCTGGGCCGGGACAGGTTCCTACGAGCAGTACTTC. This chain connects TRBV11-2 to TRBJ2-7; TRBD1 matches at 8 bases. CDR1 is SGHAT, CDR2 FQNNGV, per germline. CDR3 length equals 15 residues. V lost 4 bases, J lost 1 base, and 6 bases stayed unmatched.

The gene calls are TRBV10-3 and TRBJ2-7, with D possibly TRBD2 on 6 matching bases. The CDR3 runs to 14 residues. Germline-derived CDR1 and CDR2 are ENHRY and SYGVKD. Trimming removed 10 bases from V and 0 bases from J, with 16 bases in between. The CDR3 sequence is CATHIGGFSYEQYF. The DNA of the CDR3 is TGTGCCACCCATATCGGGGGTTTCTCCTACGAGCAGTACTTC.

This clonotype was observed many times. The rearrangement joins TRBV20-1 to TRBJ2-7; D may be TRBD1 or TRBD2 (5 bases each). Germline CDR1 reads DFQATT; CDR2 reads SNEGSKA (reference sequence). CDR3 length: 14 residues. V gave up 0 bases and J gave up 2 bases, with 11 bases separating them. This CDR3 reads CSARDLGATYEQYF. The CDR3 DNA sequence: TGCAGTGCTAGAGATCTCGGGGCAACCTACGAGCAGTACTTC.

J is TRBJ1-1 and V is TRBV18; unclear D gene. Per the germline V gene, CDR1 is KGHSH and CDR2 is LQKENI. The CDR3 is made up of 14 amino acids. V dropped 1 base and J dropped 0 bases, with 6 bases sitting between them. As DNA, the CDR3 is TGTGCCAGCTCACCACTCGTCGTGAACACTGAAGCTTTCTTT. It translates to CASSPLVVNTEAFF.

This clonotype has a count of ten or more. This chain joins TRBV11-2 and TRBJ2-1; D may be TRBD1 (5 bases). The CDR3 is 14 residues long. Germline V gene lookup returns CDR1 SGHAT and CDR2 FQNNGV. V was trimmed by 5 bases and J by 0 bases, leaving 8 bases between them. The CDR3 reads CASSPQASYNEQFF. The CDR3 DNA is TGTGCCAGCAGCCCACAGGCCTCCTACAATGAGCAGTTCTTC. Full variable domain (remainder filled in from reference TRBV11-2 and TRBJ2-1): EAGVAQSPRYKIIEKRQSVAFWCNPISGHATLYWYQQILGQGPKLLIQFQNNGVVDDSQLPKDRFSAERLKGVDSTLKIQPAKLEDSAVYLCASSPQASYNEQFFGPGTRLTVL.

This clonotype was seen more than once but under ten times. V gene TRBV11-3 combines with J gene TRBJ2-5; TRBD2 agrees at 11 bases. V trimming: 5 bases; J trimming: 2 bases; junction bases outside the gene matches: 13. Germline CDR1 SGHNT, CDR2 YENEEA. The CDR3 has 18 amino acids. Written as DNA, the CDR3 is TGTGCCAGCAGCCGTTCTATACCTAGCGGGAGGCCTCAAGAGACCCAGTACTTC. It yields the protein CASSRSIPSGRPQETQYF.

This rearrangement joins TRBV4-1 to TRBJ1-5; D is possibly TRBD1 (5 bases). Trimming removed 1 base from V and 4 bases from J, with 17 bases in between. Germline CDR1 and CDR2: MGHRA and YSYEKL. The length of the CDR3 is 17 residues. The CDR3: CASSQGPAAGYNQPQHF. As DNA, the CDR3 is TGCGCCAGCAGCCAAGGTCCGGCGGCAGGGTATAATCAGCCCCAGCATTTT.

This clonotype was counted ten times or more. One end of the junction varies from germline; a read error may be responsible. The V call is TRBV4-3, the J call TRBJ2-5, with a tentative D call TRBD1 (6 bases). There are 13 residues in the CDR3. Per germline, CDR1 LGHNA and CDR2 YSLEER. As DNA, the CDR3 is TGTGCCAGCAGCCAGGACAGTCGGGAGACCCAGTACTTC. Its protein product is CASSQDSRETQYF.

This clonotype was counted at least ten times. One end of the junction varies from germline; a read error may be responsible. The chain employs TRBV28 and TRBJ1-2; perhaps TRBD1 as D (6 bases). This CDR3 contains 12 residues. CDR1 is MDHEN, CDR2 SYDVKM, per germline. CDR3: CASSPPTGPQAF. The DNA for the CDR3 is TGTGCCAGCAGTCCACCGACAGGCCCCCAAGCATTC.

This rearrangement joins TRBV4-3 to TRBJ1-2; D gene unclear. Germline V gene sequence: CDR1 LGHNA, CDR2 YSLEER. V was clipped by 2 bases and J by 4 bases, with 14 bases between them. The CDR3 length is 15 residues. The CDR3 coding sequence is TGCGCCAGCAGCCAAACATTGAGAGATAGCTATGGCTACACCTTC. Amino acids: CASSQTLRDSYGYTF.

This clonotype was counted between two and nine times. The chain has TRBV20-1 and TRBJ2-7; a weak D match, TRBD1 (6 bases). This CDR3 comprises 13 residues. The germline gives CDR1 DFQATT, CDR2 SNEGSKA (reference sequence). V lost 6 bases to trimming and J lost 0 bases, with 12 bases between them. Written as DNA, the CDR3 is TGCAGTGCCATGGACAGACACTCCTACGAGCAGTACTTC. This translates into CSAMDRHSYEQYF.

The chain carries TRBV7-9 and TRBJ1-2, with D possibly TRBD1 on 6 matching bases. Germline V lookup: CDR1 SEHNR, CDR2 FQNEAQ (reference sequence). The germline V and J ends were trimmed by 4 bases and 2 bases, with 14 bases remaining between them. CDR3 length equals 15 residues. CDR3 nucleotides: TGTGCCAGCAGCTCCCTGGGGGACAACAACTATGGCTACACCTTC. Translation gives CASSSLGDNNYGYTF.

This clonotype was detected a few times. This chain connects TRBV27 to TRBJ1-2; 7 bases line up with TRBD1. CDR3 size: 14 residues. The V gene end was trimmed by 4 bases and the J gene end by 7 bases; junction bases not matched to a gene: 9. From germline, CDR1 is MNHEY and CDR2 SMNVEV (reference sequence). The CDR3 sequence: CASSSTTGWAGYTF. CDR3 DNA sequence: TGTGCCAGCAGTTCCACGACAGGGTGGGCTGGCTACACCTTC.

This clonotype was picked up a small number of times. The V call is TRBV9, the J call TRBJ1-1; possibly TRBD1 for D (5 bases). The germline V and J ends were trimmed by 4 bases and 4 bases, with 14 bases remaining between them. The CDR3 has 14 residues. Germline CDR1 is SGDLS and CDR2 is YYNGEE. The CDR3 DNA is TGTGCCAGCAGCCCCCGGGGGGGGACCACTGAAGCTTTCTTT. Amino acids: CASSPRGGTTEAFF.

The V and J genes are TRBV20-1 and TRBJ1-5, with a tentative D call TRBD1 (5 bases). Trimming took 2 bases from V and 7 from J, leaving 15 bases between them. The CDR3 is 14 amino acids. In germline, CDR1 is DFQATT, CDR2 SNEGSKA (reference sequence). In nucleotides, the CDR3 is TGCAGTGCTAGAACTACAGGCTCGGGGCAGCCCCAGCATTTT. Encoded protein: CSARTTGSGQPQHF.

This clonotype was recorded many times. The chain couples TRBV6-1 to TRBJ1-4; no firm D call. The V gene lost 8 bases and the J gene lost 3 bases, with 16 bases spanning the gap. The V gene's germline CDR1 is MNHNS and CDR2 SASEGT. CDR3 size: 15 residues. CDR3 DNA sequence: TGTGCCAGCGGAAGACAACTCGGGGCTAATGAAAAACTGTTTTTT. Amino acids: CASGRQLGANEKLFF.

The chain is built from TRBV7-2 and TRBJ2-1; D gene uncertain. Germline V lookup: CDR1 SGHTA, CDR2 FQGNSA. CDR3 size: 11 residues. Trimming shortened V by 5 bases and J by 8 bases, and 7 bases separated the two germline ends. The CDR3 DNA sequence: TGTGCCAGCAGCATCGTCGATGAGCAGTTCTTC. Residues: CASSIVDEQFF. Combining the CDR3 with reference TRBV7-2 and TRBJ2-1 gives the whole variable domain GAGVSQSPSNKVTEKGKDVELRCDPISGHTALYWYRQSLGQGLEFLIYFQGNSAPDKSGLPSDRFSAERTGGSVSTLTIQRTQQEDSAVYLCASSIVDEQFFGPGTRLTVL.

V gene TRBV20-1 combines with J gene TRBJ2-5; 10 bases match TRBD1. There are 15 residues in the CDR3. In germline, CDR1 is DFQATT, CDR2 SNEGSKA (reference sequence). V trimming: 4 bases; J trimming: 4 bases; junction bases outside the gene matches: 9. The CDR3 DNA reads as TGCAGTGCTACCCGACCGGGGGACAGGGGAGAGACCCAGTACTTC. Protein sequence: CSATRPGDRGETQYF.

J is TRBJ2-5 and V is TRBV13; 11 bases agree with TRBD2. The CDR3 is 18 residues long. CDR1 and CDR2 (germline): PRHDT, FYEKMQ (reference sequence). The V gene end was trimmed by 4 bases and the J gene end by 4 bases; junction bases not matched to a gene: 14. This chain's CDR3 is CASSSPDGSGGAPETQYF. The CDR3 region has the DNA TGTGCCAGCAGCTCCCCTGACGGTAGCGGGGGGGCTCCAGAGACCCAGTACTTC.

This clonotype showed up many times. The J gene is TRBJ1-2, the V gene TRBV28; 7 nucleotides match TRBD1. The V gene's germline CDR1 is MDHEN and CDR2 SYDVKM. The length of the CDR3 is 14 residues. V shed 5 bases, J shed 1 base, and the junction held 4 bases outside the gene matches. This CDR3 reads CASSAGGSNYGYTF. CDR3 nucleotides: TGTGCCAGCAGTGCAGGGGGGAGTAACTATGGCTACACCTTC.

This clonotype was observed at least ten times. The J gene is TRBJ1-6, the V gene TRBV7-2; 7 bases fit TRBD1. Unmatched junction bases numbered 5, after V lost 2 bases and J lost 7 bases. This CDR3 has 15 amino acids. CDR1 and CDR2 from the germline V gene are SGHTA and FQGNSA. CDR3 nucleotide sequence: TGTGCCAGCAGCTTACGGACAGGACCAAATTCACCCCTCCACTTT. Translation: CASSLRTGPNSPLHF.

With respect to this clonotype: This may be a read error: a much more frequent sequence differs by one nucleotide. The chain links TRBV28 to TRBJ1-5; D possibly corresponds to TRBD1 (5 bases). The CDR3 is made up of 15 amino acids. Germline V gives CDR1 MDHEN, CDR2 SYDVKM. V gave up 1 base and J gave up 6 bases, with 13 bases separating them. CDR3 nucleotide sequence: TGTGCCAGCAGTTTATCAGGACGGGGGGGTCAGCCCCAGCATTTT. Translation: CASSLSGRGGQPQHF.

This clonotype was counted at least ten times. CDR3 sequence: CASSFGGQAQETQYF. CDR3 DNA sequence: TGTGCCAGCAGTTTCGGAGGACAGGCCCAAGAGACCCAGTACTTC. This sequence joins TRBV12-3 or TRBV12-4 and TRBJ2-5; TRBD1 aligns across 7 bases. The CDR3 loop spans 15 amino acids. V gave up 3 bases and J gave up 1 base; unmatched junction bases: 5.

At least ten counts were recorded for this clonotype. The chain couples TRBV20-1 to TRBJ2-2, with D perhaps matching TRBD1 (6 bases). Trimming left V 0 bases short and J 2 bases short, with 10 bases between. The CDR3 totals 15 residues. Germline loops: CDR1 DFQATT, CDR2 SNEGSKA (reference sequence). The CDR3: CSARDTTGNTGELFF. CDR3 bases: TGCAGTGCTAGAGATACGACAGGAAACACCGGGGAGCTGTTTTTT.

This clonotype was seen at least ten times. In DNA form, the CDR3 reads TGCAGTGCAGACCGGGACAGGGGGCAGGACGAGCAGTACTTC. It is translated as CSADRDRGQDEQYF. This chain uses TRBV20-1 with TRBJ2-7; 12 bases map to TRBD1. J was trimmed by 5 bases and V by 6 bases; bases with no gene match: 8. The CDR3 is 14 amino acids. Germline V lookup: CDR1 DFQATT, CDR2 SNEGSKA (reference sequence).

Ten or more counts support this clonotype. The CDR3 region has the DNA TGTGCCACCACCATCGAGGACAGTGCGGAGACCCAGTACTTC. Its protein product is CATTIEDSAETQYF. The chain couples TRBV10-3 to TRBJ2-5; maybe TRBD1 (6 bases). V was cut by 10 bases and J by 5 bases, with 20 bases left in between. CDR1 and CDR2 (germline): ENHRY, SYGVKD. This CDR3 has 14 residues.